This T cell receptor beta chain was retrieved from a study of shared clonotypes between healthy human individuals. CD8 cells regarded as naive lacked CD45RO, were positively chosen for CCR7, and omitted terminally differentiated effector memory CD45RA+ cells. Study observations and caveats: Across subsets, estimated richness was generally greater for naive than for memory populations.

Assay runs were performed at deep level. Clones were read by immunoSEQ multiplex PCR, and TCRdb kept only the in-frame ones, dropping some. Among nearly 2 million clones listed, approximately 94% were seen once. Germline loops: CDR1 MDHEN, CDR2 SYDVKM. The ends were cut back, 6 bases at V and 3 bases at J, with 17 bases in the middle. The CDR3 spans 15 residues. Remarks on this clone: Its antigen is not identified.

This clonotype originated in a man younger than 30 in good health. The chain links TRBV28 to TRBJ2-5; D perhaps matches TRBD2 (6 bases). The sequenced material came from naive CD8+ T cells sorted from blood. This CDR3 is CASRSTGLKEETQYF. The CDR3 nucleotides read TGTGCCAGCAGATCCACGGGACTCAAAGAAGAGACCCAGTACTTC.